This T cell receptor (beta chain) comes out of a study of T cell responses to AZD1222 COVID-19 vaccine (TCRdb year 2021). About the study as a whole: TCR sequencing was performed for some 250 trial participants, of whom about 210 were given two doses of AZD1222 and around 25 were given two doses of MenACWY control vaccine. Trial participants were enrolled by age into 18-55, 56-69 and 70-plus year subgroups, with approximately 160, 26 and 62 TCR-sequenced participants respectively.

What this sample's time point label stands for: about 28 days (+/-7) after the second vaccine dose. AZD1222 recipients whose second dose came at about 4 weeks and those whose second dose came at about 12 weeks were combined into one group, since spike-specific TCR depth and breadth did not differ between the two schedules. Vaccinee samples came from UK trials COV001 and COV002, including a single-blind randomized controlled phase 2/3 trial of AZD1222 (ChAdOx1 nCoV-19) in healthy adults. For TCRbeta chain sequencing, PBMC samples from trial participants were taken at day 0 and at day 28 after the second dose. To note about this clone: Its antigen is not yet known. Qualities for individual bases were not recorded, and no much larger clone is one base off.

CDR1 and CDR2 (MDHEN, SYDVKM) derive from the germline V gene. V is shortened by 2 bases, J by 2 bases, and the region joining them spans 14 bases. The CDR3 holds 16 amino acids from the cysteine to the phenylalanine. Only the CDR3 DNA is retained, 48 bases long and in frame from the first base. The CDR3 regions of human TCRbeta chains were subjected to immunosequencing. The study's processing was this. Repertoire TCRs were checked for matches against a reference library of SARS-CoV-2-specific TCRs that had been generated using the MIRA antigen-specificity platform. Breadth was defined as the fraction of unique TCRs that were SARS-CoV-2-associated. Depth was defined as the fraction of total T cells that were SARS-CoV-2-associated. Using the MIRA data, each spike-specific TCR was assigned both to the spike region to which the TCR was reactive and to a CD4 or CD8 class. Log10-transformed breadth and depth values were compared by one-way ANOVA with Sidak's multiple comparisons tests. TCRdb obtained this table from immuneACCESS and retained in-frame rearrangements with V and J assigned. These tables miss some clones; where compared with another copy, unresolved V genes account for less than half of the shortfall, and the remainder is unexplained. The V and J calls and the clone size are those of that table, but D and trimming were determined from the DNA. The sample contains around 81,000 clones, 91% of them found a single time. Together, the top ten hold about 8% of the sample.

Here is what the overall study found, with its caveats: No day 14 peak-response samples were available, so repertoires were characterized only after the peak T cell response. CD4 TCRs associated with the vaccine covered the entire spike protein, and the dominant responses were in regions 160-218 and 743-854. Most participants were white British and females outnumbered males, and the authors suggested that clonal diversity may have been underestimated. Spike-specific TCR breadth and depth rose significantly after two AZD1222 doses compared with day 0 and with MenACWY recipients. The 56-69-year group was small, and its depth increase did not reach significance, likely because of low power. Conclusions about previously exposed vaccinees are limited because only a handful of AZD1222 recipients were SARS-CoV-2 seropositive at baseline. Epitopes outside the regions mutated in the B.1.351 and B.1.1.7 variants were reportedly recognized by nearly half of the unique spike-specific TCRs.

The source was peripheral blood, collected 28 days after the second AZD1222 dose. This clonotype was sampled from an adult who received the AZD1222 COVID-19 vaccine. This sequence uses TRBV28 and TRBJ2-3, with the D segment identity uncertain. The CDR3 here reads CASSLPTIPITDTQYF. The base sequence is TGTGCCAGCAGTTTACCCACTATCCCGATCACAGATACGCAGTATTTT. When the CDR3 is completed using the reference TRBV28 and TRBJ2-3 genes on either side, the full variable domain is DVKVTQSSRYLVKRTGEKVFLECVQDMDHENMFWYRQDPGLGLRLIYFSYDVKMKEKGDIPEGYSVSREKKERFSLILESASTNQTSMYLCASSLPTIPITDTQYFGPGTRLTVL.